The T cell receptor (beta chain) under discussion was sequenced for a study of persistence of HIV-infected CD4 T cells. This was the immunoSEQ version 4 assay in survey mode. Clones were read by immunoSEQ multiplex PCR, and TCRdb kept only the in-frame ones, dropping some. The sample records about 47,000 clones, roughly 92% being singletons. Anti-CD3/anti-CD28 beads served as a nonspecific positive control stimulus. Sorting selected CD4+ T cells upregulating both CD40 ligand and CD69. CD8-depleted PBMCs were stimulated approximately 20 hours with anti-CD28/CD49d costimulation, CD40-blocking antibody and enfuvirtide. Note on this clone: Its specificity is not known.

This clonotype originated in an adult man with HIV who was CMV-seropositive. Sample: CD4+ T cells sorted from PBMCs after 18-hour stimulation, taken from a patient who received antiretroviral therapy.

CDR3 protein: CASSEQGGSTDTQYF. The CDR3 DNA reads as TGTGCCAGCAGTGAACAGGGGGGTAGCACAGATACGCAGTATTTT. V usage is TRBV6-1 and J usage is TRBJ2-3, with D perhaps matching TRBD1 (7 bases). The germline V gene encodes CDR1 MNHNS and CDR2 SASEGT. This CDR3 has 15 residues. Trimming cost V 2 bases and J 0 bases, with 9 bases left between them.